This entry features one T cell receptor beta chain sequence. Investigators isolated RNA and reverse transcribed it into cDNA to act as the sequencing template. Assay used: immunoSEQ multiplex PCR; TCRdb lists only in-frame clones, some missing. The table shows about 190,000 clones, with about 60% occurring only once. This sample is part of a study of CD8+ T cells in alopecia areata. This sample's treatment: oral pan-JAK inhibitor, 5-10 mg twice daily. The germline gives CDR1 MDHEN, CDR2 SYDVKM. Trimming took off 5 bases at V and 2 bases at J, with 12 bases between the two ends. This CDR3 has 14 amino acids.

The source is a human donor with alopecia areata. Sequences were derived from CD4+ T cells sorted from blood, sampled at week 4, from a patient treated with tofacitinib. V is TRBV28 and J is TRBJ2-5; D not resolved. The CDR3: CASSPRTDQETQYF. As DNA, the CDR3 is TGTGCCAGCAGTCCCCGGACGGATCAAGAGACCCAGTACTTC. Looking up the rest from reference TRBV28 and TRBJ2-5 gives the full variable domain: DVKVTQSSRYLVKRTGEKVFLECVQDMDHENMFWYRQDPGLGLRLIYFSYDVKMKEKGDIPEGYSVSREKKERFSLILESASTNQTSMYLCASSPRTDQETQYFGPGTRLLVL.